These 24 T cell receptor beta chains were all obtained from the same sample, sequenced in a study of cytomegalovirus exposure and HLA in healthy donors. With 60 Vbeta and 13 Jbeta primers, the PCR was carried out. Profiled with immunoSEQ multiplex PCR; TCRdb holds only in-frame clones, not every one. The table includes 100,000 to 150,000 clones, more than 60% detected once. The source material was PBMCs. The source is a woman between 18 and 30 years old in good health and CMV-seronegative.

The chain employs TRBV6-6 and TRBJ1-4; D is unresolved. Germline V lookup: CDR1 MNHNY, CDR2 SVGAGI (reference sequence). This CDR3 is built from 12 residues. V was shortened by 2 bases and J by 5 bases, with 3 bases between the two germline ends. In DNA, the CDR3 is TGTGCCAGCAGTTACCAGAATGAAAAACTGTTTTTT. It encodes CASSYQNEKLFF.

This clone was recorded once. The rearrangement links TRBV12-5 to TRBJ1-1; 7 bases map to TRBD1. With 3 bases clipped from V and 0 bases from J, the junction kept 10 bases outside the gene matches. The CDR3 totals 17 residues. The germline V gene has CDR1 LGHNT and CDR2 FRNRAP. This CDR3 is CASGFAPRTGMNTEAFF. CDR3 coding DNA: TGTGCTAGTGGTTTTGCCCCGAGGACAGGAATGAACACTGAAGCTTTCTTT.

The chain couples TRBV4-1 to TRBJ2-3, with 7 bases identical to TRBD2. After removal of 1 base from V and 4 bases from J, the junction contained 11 bases not matched to a gene. CDR1 and CDR2 from the germline V gene are MGHRA and YSYEKL. There are 17 residues in the CDR3. CDR3 region: CASSQGSRDYRADTQYF. The CDR3 DNA sequence: TGCGCCAGCAGCCAAGGAAGCCGGGACTACCGGGCAGATACGCAGTATTTT.

The chain employs TRBV19 and TRBJ2-1; maybe TRBD1 (6 bases). Germline V lookup: CDR1 LNHDA, CDR2 SQIVND (reference sequence). The ends were cut back, 5 bases at V and 6 bases at J, with 17 bases in the middle. The CDR3 spans 15 residues. CDR3: CASSPDRTFANEQFF. CDR3 nucleotides: TGTGCCAGTAGTCCCGACAGGACATTCGCCAATGAGCAGTTCTTC.

This chain links TRBV30 with TRBJ2-1; D may be TRBD2 (5 bases). The V end was cut by 7 bases, the J end by 6 bases, with 13 bases between. The length of the CDR3 is 12 residues. Germline CDR1 GTSNPN, CDR2 SVGIG (reference sequence). CDR3 coding DNA: TGTGCCTCCAGCCGGGGTACCAATGAGCAGTTCTTC. The encoded protein is CASSRGTNEQFF.

The chain employs TRBV4-1 and TRBJ1-4, with 8 positions matching TRBD1. Germline V CDR1 and CDR2: MGHRA, YSYEKL. The CDR3 loop spans 15 amino acids. The J segment lost 6 bases and the V segment lost 1 base, leaving 4 bases of the junction unmatched. CDR3 residues: CASSQVGRGHEKLFF. The CDR3 DNA reads as TGCGCCAGCAGCCAAGTCGGCAGGGGGCATGAAAAACTGTTTTTT.

The genes are TRBV6-1 and TRBJ2-3, with TRBD2 matching over 10 bases. The CDR3 is made up of 16 amino acids. From germline, CDR1 is MNHNS and CDR2 SASEGT. The junction had 4 bases not matched to a gene; V was cut back by 1 base and J by 3 bases. The CDR3 bases are TGTGCCAGCAGTGAAGGAAGCGGGAGGGGTACAGATACGCAGTATTTT. Translation: CASSEGSGRGTDTQYF.

The chain uses TRBV5-4 and TRBJ2-3; D not certain. Trimming removed 4 bases from V and 6 bases from J, with 18 bases in between. The CDR3 covers 15 residues. Germline V gene lookup returns CDR1 SGHNT and CDR2 YYREEE (reference sequence). The CDR3, as DNA: TGTGCCAGCAGCCCGAAGGTGGTCTTCGGGGATACGCAGTATTTT. Residues: CASSPKVVFGDTQYF.

J is TRBJ1-2 and V is TRBV14; D ambiguous. The CDR3 is 13 residues long. V lost 2 bases to trimming and J lost 4 bases, with 8 bases between them. Germline CDR1 is SGHDN and CDR2 is FVKESK. CDR3 nucleotides: TGTGCCAGCAGCCAACAGACACTCTATGGCTACACCTTC. Amino acids: CASSQQTLYGYTF.

The CDR3 sequence is CASSGASYSNQPQHF. CDR3 nucleotide sequence: TGTGCCAGCAGTGGGGCATCTTATAGCAATCAGCCCCAGCATTTT. V and J are TRBV2 and TRBJ1-5; D unclear. Germline loops: CDR1 SNHLY, CDR2 FYNNEI. V was cut by 4 bases and J by 0 bases, with 10 bases left in between. The CDR3 extends over 15 amino acids.

The rearrangement uses TRBV16 and TRBJ2-1; D is perhaps TRBD2 (5 bases). The germline V and J ends were trimmed by 6 bases and 7 bases, with 10 bases remaining between them. This CDR3 contains 12 residues. The germline V gene has CDR1 KGHSY and CDR2 FQNENV. The CDR3 here is CASSLAENEQFF. As DNA, the CDR3 is TGTGCCAGCAGTCTAGCTGAGAATGAGCAGTTCTTC.

The count of this clone is one. The V call is TRBV2, the J call TRBJ1-1; 10 nucleotides align to TRBD1. J was trimmed by 4 bases and V by 8 bases; bases with no gene match: 4. The CDR3 contains 13 residues. The germline V gene encodes CDR1 SNHLY and CDR2 FYNNEI. The CDR3 sequence is CASLDRGGTEAFF. The CDR3 DNA is TGTGCCAGCTTGGACAGGGGGGGCACTGAAGCTTTCTTT.

The chain links TRBV7-9 to TRBJ2-3; D possibly corresponds to TRBD2 (6 bases). The CDR3 spans 14 residues. Germline V lookup: CDR1 SEHNR, CDR2 FQNEAQ (reference sequence). V was pared by 7 bases and J by 2 bases, with 13 bases between. The DNA of the CDR3 is TGTGCCAGCACACGACTAGATCTCACAGATACGCAGTATTTT. This translates into CASTRLDLTDTQYF.

Of note for this clone: The same CDR3 also results from other DNA sequences found in this sample. The V call is TRBV6-5, the J call TRBJ2-7; the match to TRBD2 covers 7 bases. V trimming: 6 bases; J trimming: 3 bases; junction bases outside the gene matches: 8. The germline gives CDR1 MNHEY, CDR2 SVGAGI. This CDR3 is built from 14 residues. The chain's CDR3 is CASSSLAAGYEQYF. CDR3 nucleotide sequence: TGTGCCAGCAGCTCCCTAGCGGCAGGCTACGAGCAGTACTTC.

Only one count was recorded for this clone. This chain connects TRBV7-9 to TRBJ1-5; 10 bases match TRBD1. Germline V CDR1 and CDR2: SEHNR, FQNEAQ (reference sequence). The CDR3 consists of 18 residues. Trimming cost V 4 bases and J 2 bases; bases outside gene matches: 11. In DNA, the CDR3 is TGTGCCAGCAGCTACTCCGGGACAGGGGATGGGGGCAATCAGCCCCAGCATTTT. It codes for CASSYSGTGDGGNQPQHF.

The chain employs TRBV6-5 and TRBJ2-3; D is perhaps TRBD2 (6 bases). CDR1 and CDR2 from the germline V gene are MNHEY and SVGAGI. The CDR3 sequence is 15 residues long. Trimming stripped 5 bases from V and 1 base from J, with 13 bases between. CDR3 nucleotide sequence: TGTGCCAGCAGTCCCTGGGGACTCGGCACAGATACGCAGTATTTT. Translating gives CASSPWGLGTDTQYF.

V is TRBV7-2 and J is TRBJ2-7; 11 positions match TRBD2. After removal of 5 bases from V and 3 bases from J, the junction contained 15 bases not matched to a gene. The germline V gene encodes CDR1 SGHTA and CDR2 FQGNSA. The CDR3 length is 18 residues. The CDR3 region is CASSQRASGRNGGYEQYF. CDR3 nucleotide sequence: TGTGCCAGCAGCCAGAGGGCTAGCGGGAGGAATGGGGGCTACGAGCAGTACTTC.

This chain uses TRBV5-1 with TRBJ1-1; D is undetermined. V dropped 4 bases and J dropped 4 bases, with 14 bases sitting between them. The germline V gene has CDR1 SGHRS and CDR2 YFSETQ. The CDR3 is 14 residues long. CDR3: CASSAASTSTEAFF. CDR3 DNA: TGCGCCAGCAGCGCAGCGAGCACAAGCACTGAAGCTTTCTTT.

The rearrangement joins TRBV9 to TRBJ1-1; a weak D match, TRBD1 (5 bases). The CDR3 runs to 14 residues. Trimming pared 3 bases from V and 5 bases from J, leaving 14 bases between. Per the germline V gene, CDR1 is SGDLS and CDR2 is YYNGEE. The CDR3 protein is CASSGARELTEAFF. In DNA form, the CDR3 reads TGTGCCAGCAGCGGAGCCAGGGAATTGACTGAAGCTTTCTTT.

CDR3 sequence: CASSVASGFYNEQFF. In nucleotides, the CDR3 is TGCGCCAGCAGTGTTGCTAGCGGGTTCTACAATGAGCAGTTCTTC. The chain combines TRBV10-2 with TRBJ2-1; 8 nucleotides line up with TRBD2. The germline V gene encodes CDR1 WSHSY and CDR2 SAAADI. This CDR3 has 15 residues. With 4 bases clipped from V and 3 bases from J, the junction kept 5 bases outside the gene matches.

This clone was counted a few times. The chain is built from TRBV18 and TRBJ2-1; 9 bases line up with TRBD1. This CDR3 is built from 17 residues. The germline V gene has CDR1 KGHSH and CDR2 LQKENI. The V segment lost 3 bases and the J segment 5 bases; nucleotides outside the gene matches: 11. The CDR3 sequence: CASSPFPGQGPHNEQFF. DNA for the CDR3: TGTGCCAGCTCACCTTTCCCGGGACAGGGACCCCACAATGAGCAGTTCTTC.

This clone was detected only a few times. This chain links TRBV30 with TRBJ1-5, with a weak D call TRBD1 (5 bases). Germline lookup yields CDR1 GTSNPN and CDR2 SVGIG (reference sequence). This CDR3 has 15 amino acids. V gave up 4 bases and J gave up 7 bases, with 20 bases separating them. The CDR3 nucleotides read TGTGCCTGGAACGCTGGGGGGAATCTTATACAGCCCCAGCATTTT. Protein product: CAWNAGGNLIQPQHF.

This clone was found a few times. This chain's CDR3 is CASSLAGSYNEQFF. CDR3 nucleotides: TGTGCCAGTTCACTAGCGGGCTCCTACAATGAGCAGTTCTTC. The chain couples TRBV6-6 to TRBJ2-1; 9 nucleotides agree with TRBD2. Germline V gene sequence: CDR1 MNHNY, CDR2 SVGAGI (reference sequence). V lost 9 bases to trimming and J lost 0 bases; unmatched junction nucleotides: 3. There are 14 residues in the CDR3.

The J gene is TRBJ2-7, the V gene TRBV11-1, with D possibly TRBD2 on 6 matching bases. With 0 bases removed from V and 9 bases from J, the gap between germline ends came to 12 bases. The germline V gene encodes CDR1 SGHAT and CDR2 FQDESV (reference sequence). The CDR3 extends over 13 amino acids. The CDR3 DNA is TGTGCCAGCAGCTTAGCGCGGGACTCAGGGCAGTACTTC. It specifies CASSLARDSGQYF. The full variable domain, rest sourced from reference TRBV11-1 and TRBJ2-7, is EAEVAQSPRYKITEKSQAVAFWCDPISGHATLYWYRQILGQGPELLVQFQDESVVDDSQLPKDRFSAERLKGVDSTLKIQPAELGDSAMYLCASSLARDSGQYFGPGTRLTVT.